The 14 T cell receptor beta chains in this list originate from one sample, sequenced in a study of siplizumab effects on memory and regulatory T cells. Profiling relied on immunoSEQ multiplex PCR, and the TCRdb table lists in-frame clones only, not all of them. The repertoire holds some 96,000 clones, with approximately 92% as singletons. Sequencing was performed on CD4+ T cells sorted from blood. These receptors all come from a human donor in good health.

Concerning this clone itself: Other DNA sequences of this sample code for an identical CDR3. V and J are TRBV7-9 and TRBJ1-1, with D unresolved. V was trimmed by 1 base and J by 1 base, leaving 7 bases between them. The CDR3 has 14 residues. Germline CDR1 and CDR2: SEHNR and FQNEAQ (reference sequence). The CDR3 sequence is CASSLDGPNTEAFF. Here the CDR3 DNA reads TGTGCCAGCAGCTTAGACGGCCCGAACACTGAAGCTTTCTTT.

This chain connects TRBV28 to TRBJ2-7, with D possibly being TRBD1 (6 bases). Germline CDR1 is MDHEN and CDR2 is SYDVKM. V was shortened by 8 bases and J by 1 base, with 15 bases between the two germline ends. The CDR3 is made up of 14 amino acids. As DNA, the CDR3 is TGTGCCAGCTCAGGGGTAGTCGTATCCTACGAGCAGTACTTC. It encodes CASSGVVVSYEQYF.

The rearrangement joins TRBV27 to TRBJ2-7; TRBD2 matches 7 bases. Germline CDR1 MNHEY, CDR2 SMNVEV (reference sequence). The CDR3 length is 15 residues. The J segment lost 2 bases and the V segment lost 4 bases, leaving 8 bases of the junction unmatched. CDR3: CASSYYSSGAYEQYF. The CDR3 DNA reads TGTGCCAGCAGTTATTACTCTAGCGGAGCCTACGAGCAGTACTTC.

Note on this clone: Other DNA sequences in this sample translate to the same CDR3. The V and J genes are TRBV5-1 and TRBJ2-3, with D possibly matching TRBD2 (7 bases). Trimming pared 2 bases from V and 0 bases from J, leaving 10 bases between. Germline V CDR1 and CDR2: SGHRS, YFSETQ. CDR3 length equals 15 residues. The CDR3 loop is CASSLRGASTDTQYF. The CDR3, as DNA: TGCGCCAGCAGCTTACGGGGGGCTAGCACAGATACGCAGTATTTT.

The chain has TRBV9 and TRBJ2-3; TRBD2 agrees at 10 bases. Germline values: CDR1 SGDLS, CDR2 YYNGEE. This CDR3 comprises 17 residues. V lost 0 bases, J lost 3 bases, and 7 bases stayed unmatched. In DNA form, the CDR3 reads TGTGCCAGCAGCGTAGGGGCTAGCGGGGGCCAGACAGATACGCAGTATTTT. It codes for CASSVGASGGQTDTQYF. The complete variable domain, with remaining parts taken from reference TRBV9 and TRBJ2-3, reads DSGVTQTPKHLITATGQRVTLRCSPRSGDLSVYWYQQSLDQGLQFLIQYYNGEERAKGNILERFSAQQFPDLHSELNLSSLELGDSALYFCASSVGASGGQTDTQYFGPGTRLTVL.

This clone occurred a few times. The V and J genes are TRBV10-3 and TRBJ1-6; D not resolved. The germline gives CDR1 ENHRY, CDR2 SYGVKD. Between the trimmed V and J ends, which lost 6 bases and 8 bases, there was a span of 11 bases. The CDR3 is 13 residues long. CDR3 sequence reads: CAISPGEDSPLHF. The DNA of the CDR3 is TGTGCCATCAGCCCGGGAGAGGATTCACCCCTCCACTTT.

The chain employs TRBV5-1 and TRBJ1-2; TRBD1 might be the D (5 bases). With 1 base removed from V and 4 bases from J, the gap between germline ends came to 11 bases. The CDR3 runs 14 residues. Germline CDR1 and CDR2: SGHRS and YFSETQ. In nucleotides, the CDR3 is TGCGCCAGCAGCTTGTTGGGGGTGAGCTATGGCTACACCTTC. Residues: CASSLLGVSYGYTF.

The chain combines TRBV6-1 with TRBJ2-1; TRBD2 agrees at 10 bases. CDR1 and CDR2 from the germline V gene are MNHNS and SASEGT. V was clipped by 4 bases and J by 0 bases; unmatched bases: 12. This CDR3 is 19 amino acids long. The CDR3 here is CASSAWASGGRSSYNEQFF. In DNA form, the CDR3 reads TGTGCCAGCAGTGCCTGGGCTAGCGGGGGCCGGAGCTCCTACAATGAGCAGTTCTTC.

The J gene is TRBJ2-1, the V gene TRBV30; D possibly corresponds to TRBD2 (6 bases). Trimming left V 3 bases short and J 4 bases short, with 13 bases between. Germline V lookup: CDR1 GTSNPN, CDR2 SVGIG (reference sequence). The CDR3 is 14 amino acids. CDR3 coding DNA: TGTGCCTGGAGCCCAAAACTAGCTTACAATGAGCAGTTCTTC. Translation: CAWSPKLAYNEQFF.

This clone was detected only once. Within the sample, other DNA sequences also encode this same CDR3. J is TRBJ1-1 and V is TRBV18; 7 bases match TRBD1. CDR1 KGHSH and CDR2 LQKENI come from the germline V gene. The V segment lost 6 bases and the J segment 3 bases; nucleotides outside the gene matches: 4. The CDR3 length is 13 residues. CDR3 coding DNA: TGTGCCAGCTCGGGACAGCCTTACACTGAAGCTTTCTTT. This encodes CASSGQPYTEAFF. Complete variable domain (other parts from reference TRBV18 and TRBJ1-1): NAGVMQNPRHLVRRRGQEARLRCSPMKGHSHVYWYRQLPEEGLKFMVYLQKENIIDESGMPKERFSAEFPKEGPSILRIQQVVRGDSAAYFCASSGQPYTEAFFGQGTRLTVV.

The table lists this clone with a few counts. The CDR3 spells CASSLTENQPQHF. The CDR3 DNA reads TGTGCCAGCAGCTTAACCGAGAATCAGCCCCAGCATTTT. The chain combines TRBV11-2 with TRBJ1-5; D is unresolved. The germline V gene has CDR1 SGHAT and CDR2 FQNNGV. The CDR3 runs to 13 residues. V was cut by 2 bases and J by 4 bases, with 6 bases left in between. Supplemented by reference TRBV11-2 and TRBJ1-5, the full variable domain reads EAGVAQSPRYKIIEKRQSVAFWCNPISGHATLYWYQQILGQGPKLLIQFQNNGVVDDSQLPKDRFSAERLKGVDSTLKIQPAKLEDSAVYLCASSLTENQPQHFGDGTRLSIL.

The chain links TRBV6-4 to TRBJ2-1, with 7 nucleotides matching TRBD2. V lost 3 bases and J lost 12; bases outside the gene matches: 8. The CDR3 has 13 amino acids. The germline CDR1 and CDR2 sequences are MRHNA and SNTAGT. CDR3 loop: CASSEGEGRAQFF. CDR3 bases: TGTGCCAGCAGTGAAGGGGAGGGAAGAGCGCAGTTCTTC.

This clone was counted only a few times. The junction departs from the called germline gene at one end, perhaps through a read error. The J gene is TRBJ1-2, the V gene TRBV30, with a weak D call TRBD1 (5 bases). This CDR3 region has 11 residues. Per germline, CDR1 GTSNPN and CDR2 SVGIG (reference sequence). The CDR3 DNA follows: TGTGCCTGGAGTGTACGGGGGAGACCGGACTTC. Translation: CAWSVRGRPDF.

The chain uses TRBV19 and TRBJ1-1; D may be TRBD1 (6 bases). The V and J ends lost 8 bases and 3 bases respectively, with 13 bases between them. Germline V lookup: CDR1 LNHDA, CDR2 SQIVND (reference sequence). CDR3 length: 13 amino acids. The CDR3 spells CASYRERYTEAFF. CDR3 sequence (DNA): TGTGCCAGTTACAGGGAACGGTACACTGAAGCTTTCTTT.